Presented here are 27 T cell receptor beta chains from one specimen sequenced in a study of breast tumors, draining lymph nodes, adjacent tissues. The lymph nodes were axillary draining lymph nodes from breast cancer patients. In TCRdb, the multiplex PCR reads were re-called with MiXCR into one record per CDR3 protein. The table has roughly 130,000 distinct CDR3 sequences, just under 20% seen once. Sequencing was carried out using axillary lymph node tissue. These receptors all come from a female donor with breast cancer. Some clones in this sample may be carry-over from other donors' samples.

The chain joins TRBV18 to TRBJ2-1, with 11 bases identical to TRBD1. CDR1 is KGHSH, CDR2 LQKENI, per germline. With V trimmed by 6 bases and J by 7 bases, 11 bases remained unmatched. The CDR3 covers 16 residues. The CDR3 region is CASSAAGTGGWNEQFF. The CDR3 DNA is TGTGCCAGCTCGGCGGCCGGGACAGGGGGTTGGAATGAGCAGTTCTTC.

This clonotype occurred a few times. The chain is built from TRBV5-4 and TRBJ1-3; D is ambiguous. This CDR3 spans 15 amino acids. Trimming took 0 bases from V and 0 from J, leaving 7 bases between them. Germline lookup yields CDR1 SGHNT and CDR2 YYREEE (reference sequence). In nucleotides, the CDR3 is TGTGCCAGCAGCTTGGGGGCCAGCTCTGGAAACACCATATATTTT. The encoded protein is CASSLGASSGNTIYF.

Note on this clonotype: A much larger clone is a single base away; this may be a read error. The chain employs TRBV5-4 and TRBJ2-1, with 8 bases fitting TRBD2. The length of the CDR3 is 17 residues. V lost 4 bases and J lost 10; bases outside the gene matches: 19. Germline CDR1 reads SGHNT; CDR2 reads YYREEE (reference sequence). The CDR3 reads CASSQPTPGLTGGEQFF. CDR3 DNA sequence: TGTGCCAGCAGCCAACCTACACCCGGGCTAACGGGGGGGGAGCAGTTCTTC. Complete variable domain (other parts from reference TRBV5-4 and TRBJ2-1): ETGVTQSPTHLIKTRGQQVTLRCSSQSGHNTVSWYQQALGQGPQFIFQYYREEENGRGNFPPRFSGLQFPNYSSELNVNALELDDSALYLCASSQPTPGLTGGEQFFGPGTRLTVL.

This clonotype was counted at least ten times. The rearrangement uses TRBV20-1 and TRBJ1-2; 7 nucleotides match TRBD1. V shed 6 bases, J shed 4 bases, and the junction held 11 bases outside the gene matches. The CDR3 length is 14 residues. Germline V CDR1 and CDR2: DFQATT, SNEGSKA (reference sequence). For the CDR3, the DNA is TGCAGTGCCAACACCGGGGACAGTTTCTATGGCTACACCTTC. This sequence encodes CSANTGDSFYGYTF.

As regards this clonotype: One base away lies a much larger clone, so this may be a sequencing read error. This chain joins TRBV6-5 and TRBJ1-2; tentatively, D is TRBD1 (6 bases). This CDR3 has 13 residues. Per germline, CDR1 MNHEY and CDR2 SVGAGI. With 6 bases removed from V and 6 bases from J, the gap between germline ends came to 14 bases. CDR3 DNA sequence: TGTGCCAGCAGCCCGGACAGACTCCATGGCTACACCTTC. Translating gives CASSPDRLHGYTF.

This clonotype was detected a few times. The chain carries TRBV27 and TRBJ2-1; 11 bases fit TRBD2. This CDR3 contains 15 residues. Per the germline V gene, CDR1 is MNHEY and CDR2 is SMNVEV (reference sequence). V shed 6 bases and J 9 bases; nucleotides not matched to a gene: 10. The CDR3 region has the DNA TGTGCCAGCAGAATAACGGATAGCGGGAGGGGTGAGCAGTTCTTC. Translating gives CASRITDSGRGEQFF.

This clonotype has at least ten counts. The V and J genes are TRBV7-8 and TRBJ2-1, with 9 bases identical to TRBD2. The V segment lost 3 bases and the J segment 3 bases; nucleotides outside the gene matches: 6. From germline, CDR1 is SGHVS and CDR2 FQNEAQ. The CDR3 runs to 16 residues. The CDR3 DNA follows: TGTGCCAGCAGCTTTGTCATAGCGGGAGTCTACAATGAGCAGTTCTTC. Its translation: CASSFVIAGVYNEQFF.

In its sample, this clonotype was seen many times. V is TRBV9 and J is TRBJ2-7; the D gene is possibly TRBD2 (5 bases). V was trimmed by 0 bases and J by 3 bases, leaving 13 bases between them. The CDR3 sequence is 15 residues long. Germline V gene lookup returns CDR1 SGDLS and CDR2 YYNGEE. The CDR3 region is CASSVGSGSLYEQYF. The DNA for the CDR3 is TGTGCCAGCAGCGTAGGATCGGGGAGCCTCTACGAGCAGTACTTC.

This clonotype was found many times. V and J are TRBV7-2 and TRBJ2-1; 7 nucleotides agree with TRBD2. CDR3 length: 14 amino acids. J gave up 7 bases and V 5 bases, and 8 bases lay outside the gene matches. The germline V gene has CDR1 SGHTA and CDR2 FQGNSA. The CDR3 here is CASSPPPLANEQFF. CDR3 in DNA: TGTGCCAGCAGCCCACCCCCACTAGCGAATGAGCAGTTCTTC.

The J gene is TRBJ2-2, the V gene TRBV3-1; maybe TRBD2 (5 bases). The CDR3 covers 16 residues. Trimming removed 1 base at V and 0 bases at J, with 9 bases between. CDR1 and CDR2 from the germline V gene are LGHDT and YNNKEL (reference sequence). CDR3 protein: CASSQARLSNTGELFF. The CDR3 DNA follows: TGTGCCAGCAGCCAAGCCCGACTATCGAACACCGGGGAGCTGTTTTTT.

This clonotype was observed at least ten times. The rearrangement joins TRBV12-3 or TRBV12-4 to TRBJ2-5; D remains ambiguous. There are 14 residues in the CDR3. V was clipped by 2 bases and J by 5 bases, with 12 bases between them. The CDR3 DNA sequence: TGTGCCAGCAGTTTACCCCACATGGCGGAGACCCAGTACTTC. As protein: CASSLPHMAETQYF.

This clonotype was observed many times. V is TRBV6-5 and J is TRBJ1-4, with D possibly matching TRBD1 (5 bases). Germline CDR1 reads MNHEY; CDR2 reads SVGAGI. This CDR3 has 15 residues. Trimming left V 6 bases short and J 0 bases short, with 11 bases between. CDR3 region: CASRGRGATNEKLFF. Written as DNA, the CDR3 is TGTGCCAGCAGAGGTAGAGGGGCAACTAATGAAAAACTGTTTTTT.

Comment on this clonotype: This may be a read error: a much more frequent sequence differs by one nucleotide. The chain uses TRBV27 and TRBJ2-7; D call uncertain. CDR1 is MNHEY and CDR2 is SMNVEV in the germline V gene (reference sequence). V lost 5 bases and J 3 bases, leaving 11 bases between the germline ends. The CDR3 has 13 amino acids. CDR3 DNA: TGTGCCAGCAGTCCTTCGAACTACTACGAGCAGTACTTC. This codes for CASSPSNYYEQYF.

The table lists this clonotype with many counts. The chain is built from TRBV4-1 and TRBJ1-3; a possible D gene is TRBD1 (6 bases). Trimming took 0 bases from V and 4 from J, leaving 13 bases between them. Germline CDR1 and CDR2: MGHRA and YSYEKL. The length of the CDR3 is 16 residues. The CDR3 DNA reads TGCGCCAGCAGCCAAGATGTCGGGGGGCGCGGAAACACCATATATTTT. This translates into CASSQDVGGRGNTIYF.

The rearrangement joins TRBV20-1 to TRBJ2-4; D uncertain. The CDR3 is 13 residues long. Germline V gene lookup returns CDR1 DFQATT and CDR2 SNEGSKA (reference sequence). V gave up 6 bases and J gave up 0 bases, with 9 bases separating them. The CDR3 DNA sequence: TGCAGTGCAGAAACTGTAGCCAAAAACATTCAGTACTTC. Protein product: CSAETVAKNIQYF.

This clonotype was counted at least ten times. V usage is TRBV7-8 and J usage is TRBJ1-5, with 9 bases identical to TRBD1. CDR3 size: 16 residues. V was clipped by 4 bases and J by 1 base; unmatched bases: 5. Germline V gene data show CDR1 as SGHVS and CDR2 as FQNEAQ. The CDR3 DNA sequence: TGTGCCAGCAGCTCACAGGGGGCACGGAGCAATCAGCCCCAGCATTTT. It encodes CASSSQGARSNQPQHF.

This clonotype was recorded at least ten times. The V and J genes are TRBV19 and TRBJ1-5, with D unclear. CDR1 LNHDA and CDR2 SQIVND come from the germline V gene (reference sequence). The germline V and J ends were trimmed by 3 bases and 2 bases, with 8 bases remaining between them. The CDR3 has 14 amino acids. The CDR3 is CASSITGGNQPQHF. For the CDR3, the DNA is TGTGCCAGTAGTATCACGGGAGGCAATCAGCCCCAGCATTTT.

The CDR3 loop is CASSPAGGVRFQETQYF. CDR3 DNA sequence: TGTGCCAGCAGTCCCGCCGGAGGCGTCCGGTTTCAAGAGACCCAGTACTTC. The rearrangement joins TRBV6-2 or TRBV6-3 to TRBJ2-5; D may be TRBD2 (5 bases). V was clipped by 5 bases and J by 2 bases, with 21 bases between them. The CDR3 length is 17 residues. CDR1 is MNHEY, CDR2 SVGEGT, per germline.

This clonotype was seen at least ten times. This chain joins TRBV7-9 and TRBJ2-1; 7 bases align to TRBD1. V was clipped by 5 bases and J by 4 bases; unmatched bases: 11. The germline V gene encodes CDR1 SEHNR and CDR2 FQNEAQ (reference sequence). CDR3 length equals 16 residues. The chain's CDR3 is CASSPGTVQSYNEQFF. The CDR3 nucleotides read TGTGCCAGCAGCCCGGGGACAGTGCAATCTTACAATGAGCAGTTCTTC.

The V gene is TRBV12-3 or TRBV12-4, the J gene TRBJ2-3; 7 bases fit TRBD1. The CDR3 runs 16 residues. With V trimmed by 2 bases and J by 2 bases, 7 bases remained unmatched. CDR3 region: CASSLRGGVVTDTQYF. The CDR3 nucleotides are TGTGCCAGCAGTTTACGAGGGGGCGTAGTCACAGATACGCAGTATTTT.

In its sample, this clonotype was seen a few times. A read error may account for a junction end that differs from germline. The chain couples TRBV19 to TRBJ2-5; D call uncertain. The germline V gene has CDR1 LNHDA and CDR2 SQIVND (reference sequence). The CDR3 has 15 amino acids. CDR3 DNA: TGTGCCAGTAGTATAGATTCGAACGGTCAAGTGACCCAGTACTTC. Its translation is CASSIDSNGQVTQYF.

This clonotype appeared many times. This chain joins TRBV6-5 and TRBJ2-1; TRBD2 aligns across 10 bases. This CDR3 comprises 14 residues. J lost 8 bases, V lost 6 bases, and 7 bases had no gene match. Germline V gene lookup returns CDR1 MNHEY and CDR2 SVGAGI. Here the CDR3 DNA reads TGTGCCAGCAGAGAGCGGGGGGGCCTGGATGAGCAGTTCTTC. Translated, it gives CASRERGGLDEQFF.

At least ten counts were recorded for this clonotype. The rearrangement joins TRBV5-1 to TRBJ2-5; 10 bases agree with TRBD2. The CDR3 length is 15 residues. V was clipped by 3 bases and J by 5 bases; unmatched bases: 7. The V gene's germline CDR1 is SGHRS and CDR2 YFSETQ. The CDR3 bases are TGCGCCAGCAGCTCCAGGACTAGCGGAGGGGAGACCCAGTACTTC. It encodes CASSSRTSGGETQYF.

This clonotype was seen many times. This rearrangement joins TRBV29-1 to TRBJ1-2; D ambiguous. This CDR3 region has 10 residues. In germline, CDR1 is SQVTM, CDR2 ANQGSEA. The V and J ends lost 4 bases and 4 bases respectively, with 4 bases between them. The CDR3 region has the DNA TGCAGCGTTGTGAGCTATGGCTACACCTTC. This sequence encodes CSVVSYGYTF.

At least ten counts were recorded for this clonotype. The chain has TRBV6-5 and TRBJ2-1; D is perhaps TRBD1 or TRBD2 (5 bases each). V lost 8 bases to trimming and J lost 5 bases, with 13 bases between them. Germline V gene data show CDR1 as MNHEY and CDR2 as SVGAGI. This CDR3 spans 13 amino acids. The CDR3 protein is CASREGPDNEQFF. The CDR3 DNA sequence: TGTGCCAGCCGAGAGGGGCCCGACAATGAGCAGTTCTTC.

The count of this clonotype is one. This sequence may be a read error, since a much larger clone differs from it by one base. The chain employs TRBV7-2 and TRBJ2-3, with D perhaps matching TRBD2 (5 bases). The germline CDR1 and CDR2 sequences are SGHTA and FQGNSA. V was clipped by 5 bases and J by 3 bases, with 12 bases between them. The CDR3 runs to 14 residues. The DNA for the CDR3 is TGTACCAGCAGCACCCCGACGGGGACAGATACGCAGTATTTT. Translated: CTSSTPTGTDTQYF.

For this clonotype: This may be a read error, as it is one base from a much larger clone. V gene TRBV19 combines with J gene TRBJ2-7; possibly TRBD1 for D (5 bases). CDR3 length: 16 amino acids. Germline V gives CDR1 LNHDA, CDR2 SQIVND (reference sequence). CDR3 in amino acids: CASSAGRAGFVHEQCF. CDR3 nucleotide sequence: TGTGCCAGTAGCGCTGGTAGGGCAGGGTTTGTTCACGAGCAGTGCTTC.